This is a list of T cell receptor beta chains from one sample in a study of response to subunit inactivated influenza vaccine. MiXCR was run by TCRdb on the RT-PCR reads, yielding one entry per CDR3 protein. The sample carries about 500,000 distinct CDR3 sequences, approximately 12% recorded once. The source was PBMCs from blood, collected 35 to 45 days after vaccination. The origin of the receptors is a man between 45 and 60 years old who received an inactivated influenza vaccine. Both conserved end residues are part of each CDR3. D genes are given only for firm matches. Rows may omit the clone size; those that give it use once, few, many or a size class.

>TRBJ1-5|15|.|.|TRBV15
CATSRTGLGNQPQHF
TGTGCCACCAGCAGAACGGGGTTGGGAAATCAGCCCCAGCATTTT
>TRBJ2-5|13|few|TRBD1|TRBV29-1
CSVITGVQETQYF
TGCAGCGTTATAACAGGGGTCCAAGAGACCCAGTACTTC
>TRBJ2-7|16|few|.|TRBV27
CASSLSLGGGHYEQYF
TGTGCCAGCAGTTTATCGCTGGGGGGTGGGCATTACGAGCAGTACTTC
>TRBJ2-2|18|.|TRBD2|TRBV10-3
CAISEWGVAGTNTGELFF
TGTGCCATCAGTGAGTGGGGGGTAGCGGGGACGAACACCGGGGAGCTGTTTTTT
>TRBJ2-1|13|.|.|TRBV5-1
CASSPRGADEQFF
TGCGCCAGCAGCCCCCGTGGTGCCGATGAGCAGTTCTTC
>TRBJ2-2|13|few|.|TRBV15
CATSRVGHGELFF
TGTGCCACCAGCAGAGTCGGTCACGGGGAGCTGTTTTTT
>TRBJ2-7|14|.|.|TRBV11-2
CASSSTGARGEQYF
TGTGCCAGCAGCTCGACCGGGGCCAGGGGCGAGCAGTACTTC
>TRBJ1-6|15|few|TRBD1|TRBV6-5
CASSYSLDRTNSLHF
TGTGCCAGCAGTTACTCTCTGGACAGGACCAATTCCCTCCACTTT
>TRBJ2-3|16|few|TRBD1|TRBV29-1
CSVEDPRTGETDTQYF
TGCAGCGTTGAAGACCCCAGGACAGGGGAAACAGATACGCAGTATTTT
>TRBJ2-5|13|.|.|TRBV10-3
CAISVKPQETQYF
TGTGCCATCAGTGTAAAGCCCCAAGAGACCCAGTACTTC
>TRBJ2-1|15|.|TRBD1|TRBV5-1
CASSLKQGAYNEQFF
TGCGCCAGCAGCTTGAAACAGGGGGCCTACAATGAGCAGTTCTTC
>TRBJ2-7|16|few|.|TRBV20-1
CSATLFLGGLYNEQYF
TGCAGTGCTACCCTCTTTTTGGGCGGCCTTTATAACGAGCAGTACTTC
>TRBJ2-5|14|.|TRBD1|TRBV5-1
CASSPGQGSGTQYF
TGCGCCAGCAGCCCCGGACAGGGGTCGGGGACCCAGTACTTC
>TRBJ1-5|13|.|.|TRBV12-3/TRBV12-4
CASSPGIDQPQHF
TGTGCCAGCAGTCCCGGGATCGATCAGCCCCAGCATTTT
>TRBJ2-7|13|.|.|TRBV19
CASSIRGQYEQYF
TGTGCCAGTAGTATCCGGGGGCAATACGAGCAGTACTTC
>TRBJ2-7|15|.|TRBD1|TRBV14
CASSQIGQGDYEQYF
TGTGCCAGCAGCCAAATCGGGCAGGGGGATTACGAGCAGTACTTC
>TRBJ1-5|13|.|.|TRBV2
CASSVGREQPQHF
TGTGCCAGCAGTGTGGGCAGGGAACAGCCCCAGCATTTT
>TRBJ2-5|16|.|TRBD1|TRBV11-2
CASSVENPGQQETQYF
TGTGCCAGCAGCGTAGAAAATCCGGGACAGCAAGAGACCCAGTACTTC
>TRBJ2-7|13|.|.|TRBV29-1
CSVGPIGFYEQYF
TGCAGCGTTGGCCCTATTGGGTTCTACGAGCAGTACTTC
>TRBJ2-3|15|.|TRBD2|TRBV29-1
CSVEGGGVGTDTQYF
TGCAGCGTTGAAGGGGGGGGAGTCGGCACAGATACGCAGTATTTT
>TRBJ2-5|16|few|.|TRBV4-2
CASSQEGLPNQETQYF
TGTGCCAGCAGCCAAGAGGGGTTACCTAACCAAGAGACCCAGTACTTC
>TRBJ2-1|14|many|.|TRBV5-1
CASSFQGAYNEQFF
TGCGCCAGCAGCTTCCAGGGCGCTTACAATGAGCAGTTCTTC
>TRBJ1-5|13|many|.|TRBV2
CASSEAAVVPQHF
TGTGCCAGCAGTGAAGCCGCAGTAGTCCCCCAGCATTTT
>TRBJ2-7|13|.|TRBD1|TRBV12-3/TRBV12-4
CASRIEGAHEQYF
TGTGCCAGCAGAATTGAGGGGGCCCACGAGCAGTACTTC
>TRBJ2-3|12|.|.|TRBV7-2
CASSSTADTQYF
TGTGCCAGCAGCTCGACCGCAGATACGCAGTATTTT
>TRBJ1-6|17|.|.|TRBV30
CAWSVRPRLMYNSPLHF
TGTGCCTGGAGTGTACGCCCCCGCCTAATGTATAATTCACCCCTCCACTTT
>TRBJ2-7|14|few|.|TRBV28
CASSLRADLNEQYF
TGTGCCAGCAGTTTAAGGGCTGATTTAAACGAGCAGTACTTC
>TRBJ2-1|14|.|.|TRBV5-1
CASSSRVLNNEQFF
TGCGCCAGCAGCTCCAGGGTACTAAACAATGAGCAGTTCTTC
>TRBJ2-3|13|many|.|TRBV7-6
CASSSDTIDTQYF
TGTGCCAGCAGCTCGGACACTATAGATACGCAGTATTTT
>TRBJ2-7|15|many|TRBD1|TRBV5-1
CASSLTGTGEWEQYF
TGCGCCAGCAGCTTGACCGGGACAGGGGAGTGGGAGCAGTACTTC
>TRBJ2-1|15|few|TRBD2|TRBV5-6
CASSSGGGLIHGQFF
TGTGCCAGCAGCTCGGGGGGGGGCCTTATCCACGGGCAGTTCTTC
>TRBJ2-3|12|many|.|TRBV7-9
CASSFGRDTQYF
TGTGCCAGCAGCTTTGGTAGAGATACGCAGTATTTT
>TRBJ1-2|17|few|.|TRBV6-2/TRBV6-3
CASSYIRGPEEVYGYTF
TGTGCCAGCAGTTATATTAGGGGCCCAGAAGAGGTCTATGGCTACACCTTC
>TRBJ2-2|15|few|.|TRBV20-1
CSARDFRRVTGELFF
TGCAGTGCTAGAGATTTCAGAAGAGTCACCGGGGAGCTGTTTTTT
>TRBJ1-1|13|.|TRBD1|TRBV6-6
CASKETGSTEAFF
TGTGCCAGCAAAGAGACAGGGTCCACTGAAGCTTTCTTT
>TRBJ2-2|16|many|.|TRBV12-3/TRBV12-4
CASSGPDRANTGELFF
TGTGCCAGCAGTGGTCCGGACAGAGCGAACACCGGGGAGCTGTTTTTT
>TRBJ1-4|13|.|.|TRBV25-1
CASRQGRDEKLFF
TGTGCCAGCAGGCAGGGGAGGGATGAAAAACTGTTTTTT
>TRBJ1-1|12|few|.|TRBV29-1
CSVSRGGTEAFF
TGCAGCGTTTCTAGGGGTGGCACTGAAGCTTTCTTT
>TRBJ2-7|15|few|TRBD1|TRBV5-1
CASSAGTGGTYEQYF
TGCGCCAGCAGCGCCGGGACAGGGGGGACGTACGAGCAGTACTTC
>TRBJ2-6|17|.|TRBD1|TRBV11-2
CASSPGQGYSGANVLTF
TGTGCCAGCAGCCCGGGACAGGGCTACTCTGGGGCCAACGTCCTGACTTTC
>TRBJ2-5|13|many|.|TRBV12-3/TRBV12-4
CASSLGEGETQYF
TGTGCCAGCAGTTTAGGCGAGGGAGAGACCCAGTACTTC
>TRBJ2-3|16|few|.|TRBV6-4
CASSPTRTLNTDTQYF
TGTGCCAGCAGCCCGACTCGCACCCTGAACACAGATACGCAGTATTTT
>TRBJ2-2|13|few|.|TRBV24-1
CATSDWRNGELFF
TGTGCCACCAGTGATTGGAGGAACGGGGAGCTGTTTTTT
>TRBJ2-5|14|few|TRBD2|TRBV5-1
CASSATPGGETQYF
TGCGCCAGCAGCGCAACCCCGGGGGGAGAGACCCAGTACTTC
>TRBJ2-5|13|.|.|TRBV6-6
CASGRGEGETQYF
TGTGCCAGCGGGAGGGGGGAGGGGGAGACCCAGTACTTC
>TRBJ1-1|13|many|.|TRBV7-8
CASSLPGPIEAFF
TGTGCCAGCAGCTTACCGGGCCCAATTGAAGCTTTCTTT